The 6 T cell receptor beta chains in this list originate from one sample, sequenced in a study of Ad26.COV2.S vaccination and SARS-CoV-2 variants. Noted treatment: 19 received Ad26.COV2.S at low or high dose, single or two shots; roughly five received placebo; per-sample allocation not given. Collection of the samples took place on day 63 after the first injection of vaccine or placebo. Repertoires were generated with immunoSEQ multiplex PCR, while TCRdb's copy carries only in-frame clones and drops some. The sample yields 300,000 to 350,000 clones, around four fifths seen once. The material sequenced was peripheral blood, taken in a trial of Ad26.COV2.S vaccine versus placebo. These receptors all come from a person between 18 and 65 years old who received the Ad26.COV2.S COVID-19 vaccine or a placebo.

The chain recombines TRBV19 with TRBJ2-3; D is unclear. Germline V gene lookup returns CDR1 LNHDA and CDR2 SQIVND (reference sequence). The V end lost 0 bases, the J end lost 6 bases, and 13 bases lay between the germline ends. CDR3 length: 15 residues. CDR3 nucleotides: TGTGCCAGTAGTATAGATATGGGGATGGCGGATACGCAGTATTTT. Protein sequence: CASSIDMGMADTQYF.

The chain links TRBV5-4 to TRBJ1-6; 9 nucleotides align to TRBD1. Germline lookup yields CDR1 SGHNT and CDR2 YYREEE (reference sequence). V lost 4 bases, J lost 10 bases, and 6 bases stayed unmatched. The CDR3 spans 14 residues. Here the CDR3 DNA reads TGTGCCAGCAGCCCGACAGGGGGACTATCACCCCTCCACTTT. Its protein product is CASSPTGGLSPLHF.

This rearrangement joins TRBV11-3 to TRBJ2-5, with 9 bases fitting TRBD1. Germline CDR1 reads SGHNT; CDR2 reads YENEEA. Trimming removed 6 bases from V and 0 bases from J; junction bases left unmatched: 11. This CDR3 comprises 17 residues. The CDR3 loop reads CASRRTRQGGYQETQYF. The CDR3 nucleotides read TGTGCCAGCAGGCGAACAAGACAGGGGGGGTACCAAGAGACCCAGTACTTC. Full variable domain (outside the CDR3, taken from reference TRBV11-3 and TRBJ2-5): EAGVVQSPRYKIIEKKQPVAFWCNPISGHNTLYWYLQNLGQGPELLIRYENEEAVDDSQLPKDRFSAERLKGVDSTLKIQPAELGDSAVYLCASRRTRQGGYQETQYFGPGTRLLVL.

This clone was picked up one time. The chain uses TRBV7-3 and TRBJ1-5, with TRBD1 as a possible D gene (6 bases). The CDR3 is 13 amino acids. Germline values: CDR1 SGHTA, CDR2 FQGTGA. The germline V and J ends were trimmed by 7 bases and 7 bases, with 14 bases remaining between them. The CDR3: CASIPGGGQPQHF. Here the CDR3 DNA reads TGTGCCAGCATCCCGGGGGGCGGACAGCCCCAGCATTTT. Drawing the rest from reference TRBV7-3 and TRBJ1-5, the complete variable domain is GAGVSQTPSNKVTEKGKYVELRCDPISGHTALYWYRQSLGQGPEFLIYFQGTGAADDSGLPNDRFFAVRPEGSVSTLKIQRTERGDSAVYLCASIPGGGQPQHFGDGTRLSIL.

J is TRBJ2-6 and V is TRBV19; D gene unclear. The CDR3 has 19 amino acids. Deletions cut 1 base from V and 2 bases from J, with 18 bases between. In germline, CDR1 is LNHDA, CDR2 SQIVND (reference sequence). This CDR3 is CASSIVGTTRWPGANVLTF. CDR3 bases: TGTGCCAGTAGTATAGTTGGAACAACCCGTTGGCCTGGGGCCAACGTCCTGACTTTC.

This chain connects TRBV19 to TRBJ1-5; D gene uncertain. Germline CDR1 and CDR2: LNHDA and SQIVND (reference sequence). The CDR3 spans 14 residues. The V end was cut by 6 bases, the J end by 6 bases, with 15 bases between. Written as DNA, the CDR3 is TGTGCCAGTAGGACCGGGCCCCGCGGTCAGCCCCAGCATTTT. Protein product: CASRTGPRGQPQHF. Filled out from reference TRBV19 and TRBJ1-5, the complete variable domain reads DGGITQSPKYLFRKEGQNVTLSCEQNLNHDAMYWYRQDPGQGLRLIYYSQIVNDFQKGDIAEGYSVSREKKESFPLTVTSAQKNPTAFYLCASRTGPRGQPQHFGDGTRLSIL.